This passage covers 25 T cell receptor beta chains from one sample sequenced in a study of Ad26.COV2.S vaccination and SARS-CoV-2 variants (dated by TCRdb to the early 2020s). According to the study, the label for this sample's treatment or condition signals: approximately 18 received Ad26.COV2.S at low or high dose, single or two shots; about 5 received placebo; per-sample allocation not given. For vaccine and placebo recipients, repertoires were sequenced using samples collected on day 63 after the first injection. Libraries were made using the immunoSEQ multiplex PCR assay. In TCRdb, the immuneACCESS table is reduced to in-frame sequences with V and J assigned. These tables do not hold every clone; where another copy was compared, an unresolved V gene accounts for under half, and the others remain unexplained. Within this sample are about 450,000 clones, with 89% of them counted one time only. Over 2.5% of the sample comes from the top ten.

Sequencing was performed on peripheral blood, taken in a trial of Ad26.COV2.S vaccine versus placebo. Receptors originate from a person between 18 and 60 years old who received the Ad26.COV2.S COVID-19 vaccine or a placebo.

This clone was seen a few times. The same CDR3 is also encoded by other DNA sequences in this sample. The chain combines TRBV12-3 or TRBV12-4 with TRBJ1-3; D is uncertain. The CDR3 has 12 residues. Trimming took 6 bases from V and 0 from J, leaving 3 bases between them. The CDR3 sequence is CASSYSGNTIYF. Written as DNA, the CDR3 is TGTGCCAGCAGCTACTCTGGAAACACCATATATTTT.

The chain combines TRBV5-1 with TRBJ2-7, with TRBD1 as a possible D gene (6 bases). CDR1 is SGHRS, CDR2 YFSETQ, per germline. V was shortened by 0 bases and J by 5 bases, with 18 bases between the two germline ends. This CDR3 has 16 residues. CDR3 bases: TGCGCCAGCAGCTTGGTCAGGGGTCCGGCCGGGGACGAGCAGTACTTC. Protein: CASSLVRGPAGDEQYF.

V gene TRBV9 combines with J gene TRBJ2-7; possible D gene TRBD2, 6 bases. The CDR3 is made up of 15 amino acids. Germline V gene sequence: CDR1 SGDLS, CDR2 YYNGEE. Between the trimmed V and J ends, which lost 3 bases and 3 bases, there was a span of 16 bases. The CDR3 reads CASSGTAGRGYEQYV. For the CDR3, the DNA is TGTGCCAGCAGCGGAACCGCGGGGCGCGGCTACGAGCAGTACGTC.

The rearrangement joins TRBV28 to TRBJ1-6; no definite D call. The V end was cut by 5 bases, the J end by 5 bases, with 22 bases between. Germline V gene data show CDR1 as MDHEN and CDR2 as SYDVKM. This CDR3 is 18 amino acids long. The CDR3 spells CASSPSTGFLGNNSPLHF. The CDR3 DNA reads TGTGCCAGCAGTCCGTCCACGGGGTTCTTAGGTAATAATTCACCCCTCCACTTT.

The genes are TRBV6-2 or TRBV6-3 and TRBJ2-7; D is unresolved. Looked up from germline, CDR1 is MNHEY and CDR2 is SVGEGT. The CDR3 totals 15 residues. Trimming pared 0 bases from V and 0 bases from J, leaving 9 bases between. CDR3: CASSYSTESSYEQYF. The CDR3 DNA reads TGTGCCAGCAGTTACTCGACGGAAAGCTCCTACGAGCAGTACTTC.

V and J are TRBV29-1 and TRBJ2-3; 11 bases match TRBD2. J gave up 8 bases and V 1 base, and 2 bases lay outside the gene matches. The CDR3 spans 13 residues. Germline lookup yields CDR1 SQVTM and CDR2 ANQGSEA. CDR3 sequence: CSVEGLAGLTQYF. The CDR3 DNA is TGCAGCGTTGAAGGACTAGCGGGGCTTACGCAGTATTTT.

This clone was seen only a few times. This sequence joins TRBV7-2 and TRBJ1-4; D unclear. In germline, CDR1 is SGHTA, CDR2 FQGNSA. V was trimmed by 5 bases and J by 7 bases, leaving 14 bases between them. The CDR3 spans 14 residues. Here the CDR3 DNA reads TGTGCCAGCAGCCCCATCCACCGTACTGAAAAACTGTTTTTT. Translating it yields CASSPIHRTEKLFF.

In its sample, this clone was seen once. This chain links TRBV7-9 with TRBJ1-1, with D possibly TRBD1 on 6 matching bases. The CDR3 is made up of 14 amino acids. V lost 5 bases to trimming and J lost 5 bases, with 15 bases between them. CDR1 and CDR2 (germline): SEHNR, FQNEAQ (reference sequence). The CDR3 nucleotides read TGTGCCAGCAGCCAGAGGGGGGGATGGACTGAAGCTTTCTTT. Its protein product is CASSQRGGWTEAFF.

On this clone itself: Distinct nucleotide sequences in the sample also encode this CDR3. The chain combines TRBV6-5 with TRBJ2-5; D call uncertain. This CDR3 is built from 12 residues. Germline V CDR1 and CDR2: MNHEY, SVGAGI. Between the trimmed V and J ends, which lost 0 bases and 5 bases, there was a span of 4 bases. The CDR3 DNA follows: TGTGCCAGCAGTTACTCTGGGGAGACCCAGTACTTC. Translation gives CASSYSGETQYF.

The chain links TRBV9 to TRBJ1-2; TRBD1 agrees at 10 bases. The length of the CDR3 is 15 residues. Germline V gene data show CDR1 as SGDLS and CDR2 as YYNGEE. V was clipped by 4 bases and J by 3 bases; unmatched bases: 6. CDR3 DNA: TGTGCCAGCAGCCGTAGGGGGACAGGGGACTATGGCTACACCTTC. Amino acids: CASSRRGTGDYGYTF.

The chain couples TRBV12-5 to TRBJ1-5; possible D gene TRBD1, 6 bases. CDR1 is LGHNT, CDR2 FRNRAP, per germline. Trimming pared 6 bases from V and 2 bases from J, leaving 14 bases between. CDR3 length equals 15 residues. CDR3 protein: CASGLHREGNQPQHF. CDR3 in DNA: TGTGCTAGTGGGCTTCACAGGGAGGGCAATCAGCCCCAGCATTTT.

In the case of this clone: This CDR3 is also generated by other DNA sequences in the sample. The genes are TRBV5-1 and TRBJ1-2, with TRBD1 as a possible D gene (5 bases). The length of the CDR3 is 13 residues. Germline V gene data show CDR1 as SGHRS and CDR2 as YFSETQ. V shed 4 bases and J shed 4 bases, with 11 bases lying between them. CDR3 loop: CASSPGQGYGYTF. CDR3 DNA: TGCGCCAGCAGCCCGGGGCAGGGCTATGGCTACACCTTC.

This clone appeared a single time. This chain links TRBV5-6 with TRBJ1-2; D ambiguous. The CDR3 runs to 13 residues. Trimming removed 0 bases at V and 4 bases at J, with 7 bases between. Germline V gene lookup returns CDR1 SGHDT and CDR2 YYEEEE. CDR3 sequence: CASSLERTYGYTF. The DNA for the CDR3 is TGTGCCAGCAGCTTGGAACGGACCTATGGCTACACCTTC.

The sample holds one count of this clone. J is TRBJ2-7 and V is TRBV7-8, with a possible D match to TRBD2 (5 bases). The CDR3 length is 15 residues. Trimming pared 1 base from V and 3 bases from J, leaving 13 bases between. Looked up from germline, CDR1 is SGHVS and CDR2 is FQNEAQ. CDR3 bases: TGTGCCAGCAGCTTAGACGGGTACGGGATCTACGAGCAGTACTTC. Translation gives CASSLDGYGIYEQYF.

This chain links TRBV10-3 with TRBJ1-2, with D tentatively TRBD1 (5 bases). V gave up 6 bases and J gave up 0 bases, with 8 bases separating them. Germline values: CDR1 ENHRY, CDR2 SYGVKD. This CDR3 contains 13 residues. The CDR3 region is CAIRTETNYGYTF. CDR3 DNA sequence: TGTGCCATCAGGACAGAAACTAACTATGGCTACACCTTC.

The J gene is TRBJ2-5, the V gene TRBV4-1; D is possibly TRBD1 or TRBD2 (7 bases each). The CDR3 runs to 14 residues. V was shortened by 2 bases and J by 5 bases, with 12 bases between the two germline ends. The germline V gene encodes CDR1 MGHRA and CDR2 YSYEKL. The CDR3 loop reads CASSQPGGEETQYF. CDR3 coding DNA: TGCGCCAGCAGCCAACCAGGGGGGGAGGAGACCCAGTACTTC.

This sequence joins TRBV13 and TRBJ2-4; tentative D call: TRBD2 (6 bases). This CDR3 contains 15 residues. The V end was cut by 5 bases, the J end by 8 bases, with 19 bases between. Looked up from germline, CDR1 is PRHDT and CDR2 is FYEKMQ (reference sequence). The CDR3 bases are TGTGCCAGCAGCCCAAGGCGGGGTATGGGTGACATTCAGTACTTC. It codes for CASSPRRGMGDIQYF.

The V and J genes are TRBV6-5 and TRBJ2-1; 7 positions agree with TRBD2. The J segment lost 4 bases and the V segment lost 2 bases, leaving 8 bases of the junction unmatched. Germline CDR1 reads MNHEY; CDR2 reads SVGAGI. This CDR3 has 16 amino acids. The CDR3 loop reads CASSYGGGGGYNEQFF. DNA of the CDR3: TGTGCCAGCAGTTACGGCGGCGGGGGTGGTTACAATGAGCAGTTCTTC.

The CDR3 loop is CASSLRPKGGEKLFF. The DNA of the CDR3 is TGTGCCAGCTCACTTCGACCGAAGGGAGGCGAAAAACTGTTTTTT. The chain links TRBV18 to TRBJ1-4; D is uncertain. The CDR3 runs 15 residues. CDR1 is KGHSH, CDR2 LQKENI, per germline. V gave up 4 bases and J gave up 8 bases, with 17 bases separating them.

The J gene is TRBJ2-4, the V gene TRBV5-4; 9 nucleotides match TRBD1. Germline loops: CDR1 SGHNT, CDR2 YYREEE (reference sequence). V lost 4 bases, J lost 7 bases, and 9 bases stayed unmatched. The CDR3 length is 15 residues. The CDR3 loop reads CASSLEGDRVNIQYF. The CDR3 DNA follows: TGTGCCAGCAGCCTAGAAGGGGACAGGGTTAACATTCAGTACTTC.

This chain links TRBV7-3 with TRBJ1-1; D unresolved. Germline values: CDR1 SGHTA, CDR2 FQGTGA. The CDR3 loop spans 13 amino acids. V was pared by 1 base and J by 10 bases, with 13 bases between. CDR3 bases: TGTGCCAGCAGCTTAAGACCTGGGGAGGGAGCTTTCTTT. Protein: CASSLRPGEGAFF. The full variable domain, rest sourced from reference TRBV7-3 and TRBJ1-1, is GAGVSQTPSNKVTEKGKYVELRCDPISGHTALYWYRQSLGQGPEFLIYFQGTGAADDSGLPNDRFFAVRPEGSVSTLKIQRTERGDSAVYLCASSLRPGEGAFFGQGTRLTVV.

The rearrangement uses TRBV14 and TRBJ2-1, with a tentative D call TRBD2 (6 bases). The CDR3 covers 14 residues. Germline V gene sequence: CDR1 SGHDN, CDR2 FVKESK. Trimming removed 3 bases from V and 10 bases from J, with 16 bases in between. For the CDR3, the DNA is TGTGCCAGCAGCCAGGTCCCCCAGGAGGGGGAGCAGTTCTTC. Encoded protein: CASSQVPQEGEQFF.

The chain employs TRBV10-3 and TRBJ2-1, with 9 bases aligning to TRBD2. This CDR3 contains 16 residues. Unmatched junction bases numbered 9, after V lost 0 bases and J lost 9 bases. Germline CDR1 ENHRY, CDR2 SYGVKD. In DNA form, the CDR3 reads TGTGCCATCAGTGAGTCGCGGGTGGCGGGAGGGGGTGAGCAGTTCTTC. Translation: CAISESRVAGGGEQFF.

The CDR3 protein is CSAHSTYEQYF. DNA for the CDR3: TGCAGTGCCCATTCGACTTACGAGCAGTACTTC. This rearrangement joins TRBV20-1 to TRBJ2-7; no reliable D call. The V end lost 6 bases, the J end lost 4 bases, and 10 bases lay between the germline ends. The CDR3 contains 11 residues. The germline V gene encodes CDR1 DFQATT and CDR2 SNEGSKA (reference sequence).

The V and J genes are TRBV4-3 and TRBJ1-5; possible D gene TRBD1, 6 bases. Looked up from germline, CDR1 is LGHNA and CDR2 is YSLEER. V shed 1 base and J shed 7 bases, with 23 bases lying between them. This CDR3 has 18 amino acids. CDR3 amino acids: CASSQAWFGGSGRQPQHF. For the CDR3, the DNA is TGCGCCAGCAGCCAAGCATGGTTCGGGGGCTCAGGGAGGCAGCCCCAGCATTTT.